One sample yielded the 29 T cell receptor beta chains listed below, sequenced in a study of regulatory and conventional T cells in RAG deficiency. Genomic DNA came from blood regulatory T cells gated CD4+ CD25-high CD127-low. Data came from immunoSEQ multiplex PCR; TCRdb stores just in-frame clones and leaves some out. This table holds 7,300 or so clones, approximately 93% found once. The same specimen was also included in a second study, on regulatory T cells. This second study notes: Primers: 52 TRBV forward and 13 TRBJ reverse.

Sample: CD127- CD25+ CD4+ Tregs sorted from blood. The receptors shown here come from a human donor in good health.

The CDR3 loop reads CASSDGGGYTF. The CDR3 bases are TGTGCCAGCAGTGACGGAGGTGGCTACACCTTC. The chain couples TRBV6-5 to TRBJ1-2, with D unclear. The CDR3 runs 11 residues. Germline-derived CDR1 and CDR2 are MNHEY and SVGAGI. Deletions cut 5 bases from V and 7 bases from J, with 8 bases between.

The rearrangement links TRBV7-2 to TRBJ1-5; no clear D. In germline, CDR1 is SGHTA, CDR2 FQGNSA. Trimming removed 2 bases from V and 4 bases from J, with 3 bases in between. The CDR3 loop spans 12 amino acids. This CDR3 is CASSLTNQPQHF. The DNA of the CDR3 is TGTGCCAGCAGCTTAACTAATCAGCCCCAGCATTTT. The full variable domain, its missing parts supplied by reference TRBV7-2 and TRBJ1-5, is GAGVSQSPSNKVTEKGKDVELRCDPISGHTALYWYRQSLGQGLEFLIYFQGNSAPDKSGLPSDRFSAERTGGSVSTLTIQRTQQEDSAVYLCASSLTNQPQHFGDGTRLSIL.

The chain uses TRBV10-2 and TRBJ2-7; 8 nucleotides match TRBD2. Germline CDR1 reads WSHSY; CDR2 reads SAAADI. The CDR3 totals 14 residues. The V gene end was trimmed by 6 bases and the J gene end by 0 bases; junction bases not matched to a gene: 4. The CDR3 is CASREAGASYEQYF. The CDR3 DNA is TGCGCCAGCAGGGAAGCGGGAGCCTCCTACGAGCAGTACTTC.

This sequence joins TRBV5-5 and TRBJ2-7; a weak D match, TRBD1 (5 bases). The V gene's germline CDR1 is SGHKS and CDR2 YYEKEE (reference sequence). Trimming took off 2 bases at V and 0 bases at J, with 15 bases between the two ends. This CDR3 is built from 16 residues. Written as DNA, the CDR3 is TGTGCCAGCAGCTTTCAGGGAAACTCTCCCTCCTACGAGCAGTACTTC. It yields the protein CASSFQGNSPSYEQYF.

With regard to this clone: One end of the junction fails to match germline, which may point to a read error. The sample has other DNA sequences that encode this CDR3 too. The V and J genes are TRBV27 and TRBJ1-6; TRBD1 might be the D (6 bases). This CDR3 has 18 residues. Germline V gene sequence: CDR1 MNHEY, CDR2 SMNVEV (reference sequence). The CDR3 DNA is TGTGCCAGCGGGTCCGGGACAAGGCCCAGCTCCTATAATTCCCCCCTCCACTTT. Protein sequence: CASGSGTRPSSYNSPLHF.

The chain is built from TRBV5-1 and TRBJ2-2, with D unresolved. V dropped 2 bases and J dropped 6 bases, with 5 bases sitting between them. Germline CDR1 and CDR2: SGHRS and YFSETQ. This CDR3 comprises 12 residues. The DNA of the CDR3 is TGCGCCAGCAGCTTCTCGGCCGGGGAGCTGTTTTTT. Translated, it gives CASSFSAGELFF.

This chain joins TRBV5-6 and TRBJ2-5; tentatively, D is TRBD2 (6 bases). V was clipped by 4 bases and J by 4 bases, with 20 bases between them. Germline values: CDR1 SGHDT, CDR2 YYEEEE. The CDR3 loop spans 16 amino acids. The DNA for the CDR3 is TGTGCCAGCAGCCCCCGTTGGAGGGGAAGGCCAGAGACCCAGTACTTC. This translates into CASSPRWRGRPETQYF. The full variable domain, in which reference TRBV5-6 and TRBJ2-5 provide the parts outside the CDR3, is DAGVTQSPTHLIKTRGQQVTLRCSPKSGHDTVSWYQQALGQGPQFIFQYYEEEERQRGNFPDRFSGHQFPNYSSELNVNALLLGDSALYLCASSPRWRGRPETQYFGPGTRLLVL.

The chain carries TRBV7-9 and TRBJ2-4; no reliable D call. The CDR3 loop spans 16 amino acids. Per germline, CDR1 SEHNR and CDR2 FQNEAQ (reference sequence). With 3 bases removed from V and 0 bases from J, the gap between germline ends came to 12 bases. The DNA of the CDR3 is TGTGCCAGCAGCTTTCTTGACTCTTTAGCCAAAAACATTCAGTACTTC. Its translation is CASSFLDSLAKNIQYF.

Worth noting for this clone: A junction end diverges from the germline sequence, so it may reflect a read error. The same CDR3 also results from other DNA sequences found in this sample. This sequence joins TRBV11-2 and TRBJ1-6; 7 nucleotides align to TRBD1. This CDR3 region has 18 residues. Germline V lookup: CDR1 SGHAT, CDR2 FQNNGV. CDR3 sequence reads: CASSARPPTQGGNSPLHF. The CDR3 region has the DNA TGTGCCAGCAGCGCCCGTCCCCCTACCCAGGGGGGCAATTCCCCCCTCCACTTT.

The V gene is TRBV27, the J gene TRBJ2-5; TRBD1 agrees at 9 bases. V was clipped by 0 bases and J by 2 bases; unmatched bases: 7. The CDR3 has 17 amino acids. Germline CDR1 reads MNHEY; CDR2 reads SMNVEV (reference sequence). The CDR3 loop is CASSLSTRDRVQETQYF. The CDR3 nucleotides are TGTGCCAGCAGTTTATCGACCCGGGACAGGGTTCAAGAGACCCAGTACTTC.

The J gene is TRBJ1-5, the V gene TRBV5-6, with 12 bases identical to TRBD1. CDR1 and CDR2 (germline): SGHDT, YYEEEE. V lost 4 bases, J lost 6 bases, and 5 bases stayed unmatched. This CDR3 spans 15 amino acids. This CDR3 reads CASSAGQGASQPQHF. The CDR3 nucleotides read TGTGCCAGCAGCGCGGGACAGGGGGCCAGTCAGCCCCAGCATTTT.

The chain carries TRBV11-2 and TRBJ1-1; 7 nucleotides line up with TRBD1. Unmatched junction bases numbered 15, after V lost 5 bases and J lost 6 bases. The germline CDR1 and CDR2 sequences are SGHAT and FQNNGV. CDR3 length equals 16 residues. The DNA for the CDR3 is TGTGCCAGCAGCCCTCTCCGTAGGGGGCGTAACCCTGAAGCTTTCTTT. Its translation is CASSPLRRGRNPEAFF.

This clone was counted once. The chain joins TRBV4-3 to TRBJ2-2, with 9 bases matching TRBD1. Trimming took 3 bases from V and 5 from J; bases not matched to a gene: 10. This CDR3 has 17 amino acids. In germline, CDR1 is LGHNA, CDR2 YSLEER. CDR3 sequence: CASSHLSGTGWTGELFF. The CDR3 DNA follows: TGCGCCAGCAGCCACCTCTCCGGGACAGGGTGGACCGGGGAGCTGTTTTTT.

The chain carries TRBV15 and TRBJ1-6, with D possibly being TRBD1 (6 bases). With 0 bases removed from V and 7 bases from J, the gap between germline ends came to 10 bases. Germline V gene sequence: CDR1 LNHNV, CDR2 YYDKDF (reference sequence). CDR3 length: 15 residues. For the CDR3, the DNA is TGTGCCACCAGCAGAGAACAGGGTACAAATTCACCCCTCCACTTT. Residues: CATSREQGTNSPLHF.

This CDR3 is CASSTTGAGDQPQHF. Here the CDR3 DNA reads TGCGCCAGCAGCACCACAGGGGCCGGGGATCAGCCCCAGCATTTT. The J gene is TRBJ1-5, the V gene TRBV5-1; 7 bases match TRBD1. Germline values: CDR1 SGHRS, CDR2 YFSETQ. V was pared by 4 bases and J by 5 bases, with 9 bases of the junction left unmatched. The length of the CDR3 is 15 residues.

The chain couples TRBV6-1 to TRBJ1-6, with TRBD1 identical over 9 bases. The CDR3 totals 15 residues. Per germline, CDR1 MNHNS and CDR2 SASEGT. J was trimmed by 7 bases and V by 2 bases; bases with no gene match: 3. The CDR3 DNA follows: TGTGCCAGCAGTGAAAGGGACAGGGTCAATTCACCCCTCCACTTT. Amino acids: CASSERDRVNSPLHF.

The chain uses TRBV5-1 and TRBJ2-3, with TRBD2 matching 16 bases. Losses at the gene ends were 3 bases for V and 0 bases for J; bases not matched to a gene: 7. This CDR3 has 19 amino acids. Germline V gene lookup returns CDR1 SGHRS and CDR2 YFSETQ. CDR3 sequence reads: CASSSASGLAGGSTDTQYF. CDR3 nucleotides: TGCGCCAGCAGCTCAGCCTCGGGACTAGCGGGGGGGAGCACAGATACGCAGTATTTT.

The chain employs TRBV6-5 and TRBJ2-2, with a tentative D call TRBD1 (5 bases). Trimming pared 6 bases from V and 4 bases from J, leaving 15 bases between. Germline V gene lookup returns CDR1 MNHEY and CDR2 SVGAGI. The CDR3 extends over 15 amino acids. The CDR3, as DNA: TGTGCCAGCAGCCCCGTTAGGGGTCCCACCGGGGAGCTGTTTTTT. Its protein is CASSPVRGPTGELFF.

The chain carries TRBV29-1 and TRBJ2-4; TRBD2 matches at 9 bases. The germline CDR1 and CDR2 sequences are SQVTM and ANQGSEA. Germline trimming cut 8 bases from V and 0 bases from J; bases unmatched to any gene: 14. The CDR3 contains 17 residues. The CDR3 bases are TGCAGCATTAGAGGGATAGCGGGGGAGTTAGCCAAAAACATTCAGTACTTC. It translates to CSIRGIAGELAKNIQYF.

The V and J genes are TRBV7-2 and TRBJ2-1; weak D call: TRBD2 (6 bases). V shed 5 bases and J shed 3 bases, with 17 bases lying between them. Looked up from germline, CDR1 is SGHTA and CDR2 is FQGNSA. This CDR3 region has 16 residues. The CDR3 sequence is CASSPLRRRGYNEQFF. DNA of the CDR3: TGTGCCAGCAGCCCGCTTCGAAGGCGGGGCTACAATGAGCAGTTCTTC.

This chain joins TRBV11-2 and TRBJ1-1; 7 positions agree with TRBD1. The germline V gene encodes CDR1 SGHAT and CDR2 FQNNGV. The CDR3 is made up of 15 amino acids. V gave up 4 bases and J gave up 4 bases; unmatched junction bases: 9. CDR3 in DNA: TGTGCCAGCAGCTCCCCAATCGCAGGGGGCACTGAAGCTTTCTTT. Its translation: CASSSPIAGGTEAFF.

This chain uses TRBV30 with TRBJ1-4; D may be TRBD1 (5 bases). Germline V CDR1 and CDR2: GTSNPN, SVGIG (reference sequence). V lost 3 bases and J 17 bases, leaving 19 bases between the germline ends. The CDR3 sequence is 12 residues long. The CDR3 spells CAWRASLGQIFF. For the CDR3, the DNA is TGTGCCTGGAGAGCCTCGTTGGGGCAGATCTTTTTT.

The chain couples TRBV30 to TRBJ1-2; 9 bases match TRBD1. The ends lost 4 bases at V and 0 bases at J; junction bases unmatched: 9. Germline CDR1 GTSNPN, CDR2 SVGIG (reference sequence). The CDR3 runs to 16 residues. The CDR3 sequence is CAWKGTGILANYGYTF. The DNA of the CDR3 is TGTGCCTGGAAGGGGACAGGGATATTAGCTAACTATGGCTACACCTTC.

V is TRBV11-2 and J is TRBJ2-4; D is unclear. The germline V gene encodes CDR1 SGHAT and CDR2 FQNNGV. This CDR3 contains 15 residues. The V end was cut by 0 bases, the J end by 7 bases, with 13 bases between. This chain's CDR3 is CASSLDLQAWNIQYF. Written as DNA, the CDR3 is TGTGCCAGCAGCTTAGATCTTCAGGCTTGGAACATTCAGTACTTC. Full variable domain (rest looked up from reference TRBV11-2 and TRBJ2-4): EAGVAQSPRYKIIEKRQSVAFWCNPISGHATLYWYQQILGQGPKLLIQFQNNGVVDDSQLPKDRFSAERLKGVDSTLKIQPAKLEDSAVYLCASSLDLQAWNIQYFGAGTRLSVL.

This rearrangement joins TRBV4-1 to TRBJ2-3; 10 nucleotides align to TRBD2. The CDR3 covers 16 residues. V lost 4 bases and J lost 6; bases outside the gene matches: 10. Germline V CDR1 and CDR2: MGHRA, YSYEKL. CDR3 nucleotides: TGCGCCAGCAGCCTCGTACATCTAGCGGGGGCGGATACGCAGTATTTT. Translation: CASSLVHLAGADTQYF.

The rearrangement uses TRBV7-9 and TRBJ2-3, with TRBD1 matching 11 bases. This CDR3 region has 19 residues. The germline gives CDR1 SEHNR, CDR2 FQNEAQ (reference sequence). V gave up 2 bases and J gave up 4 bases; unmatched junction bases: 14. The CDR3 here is CASSLIVGGTGGRADTQYF. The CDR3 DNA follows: TGTGCCAGCAGCTTAATCGTTGGAGGGACAGGGGGTAGGGCAGATACGCAGTATTTT.

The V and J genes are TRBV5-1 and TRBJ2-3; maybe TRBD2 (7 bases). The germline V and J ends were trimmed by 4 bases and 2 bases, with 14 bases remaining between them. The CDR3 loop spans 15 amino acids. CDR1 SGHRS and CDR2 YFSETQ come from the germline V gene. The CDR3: CASSGGRGPTDTQYF. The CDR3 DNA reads TGCGCCAGCAGCGGTGGGCGGGGGCCCACAGATACGCAGTATTTT.

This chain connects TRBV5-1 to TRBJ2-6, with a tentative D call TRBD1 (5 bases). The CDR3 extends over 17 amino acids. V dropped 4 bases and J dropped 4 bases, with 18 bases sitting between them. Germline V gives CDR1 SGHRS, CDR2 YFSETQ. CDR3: CASSTGSTGYGANVLTF. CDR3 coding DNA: TGCGCCAGCAGCACAGGAAGTACTGGGTACGGGGCCAACGTCCTGACTTTC.

The CDR3 is CASSLQGQGYGYTF. DNA for the CDR3: TGTGCCAGCAGCTTACAGGGACAGGGGTATGGCTACACCTTC. This chain joins TRBV7-3 and TRBJ1-2; 10 nucleotides agree with TRBD1. The germline gives CDR1 SGHTA, CDR2 FQGTGA. The CDR3 consists of 14 residues. V lost 2 bases and J lost 5; bases outside the gene matches: 2. The full variable domain, with the rest looked up from reference TRBV7-3 and TRBJ1-2, is GAGVSQTPSNKVTEKGKYVELRCDPISGHTALYWYRQSLGQGPEFLIYFQGTGAADDSGLPNDRFFAVRPEGSVSTLKIQRTERGDSAVYLCASSLQGQGYGYTFGSGTRLTVV.